The 17 T cell receptor beta chains presented below share a single source sample, sequenced in a study of T cell repertoires in cytomegalovirus infection. Each CDR3 protein gets one entry after TCRdb re-called the reads with MiXCR. This table has around 740,000 distinct CDR3 sequences, roughly a third appearing once. Material: PBMCs. The source of these receptors is a human donor in good health (CMV status not recorded). Some clones in this sample may be carry-over from other donors' samples.

This chain links TRBV12-3 or TRBV12-4 with TRBJ1-2; tentatively, D is TRBD1 (5 bases). Trimming removed 1 base from V and 7 bases from J, with 7 bases in between. The CDR3 is 12 residues long. For the CDR3, the DNA is TGTGCCAGCAGTTTAGGTAGGGGTGGCTACACCTTC. This sequence encodes CASSLGRGGYTF.

This clonotype was seen a few times. This chain links TRBV10-3 with TRBJ1-5; the D gene is possibly TRBD1 (5 bases). Germline assignment: CDR1 ENHRY and CDR2 SYGVKD. CDR3 size: 14 residues. Trimming shortened V by 3 bases and J by 7 bases, and 13 bases separated the two germline ends. Here the CDR3 reads CAISERRDDQPQHF. Here the CDR3 DNA reads TGTGCCATCAGTGAACGCAGGGATGACCAGCCCCAGCATTTT.

V is TRBV12-3 or TRBV12-4 and J is TRBJ1-1, with 7 bases lining up with TRBD1. This CDR3 region has 16 residues. With 6 bases clipped from V and 5 bases from J, the junction kept 15 bases outside the gene matches. CDR3 sequence reads: CASRPTGERFVTEAFF. The DNA of the CDR3 is TGTGCCAGCAGACCTACAGGGGAGAGGTTCGTAACTGAAGCTTTCTTT.

The V gene is TRBV28, the J gene TRBJ2-3, with D unclear. The CDR3 length is 14 residues. V was cut by 2 bases and J by 4 bases, with 10 bases left in between. The germline CDR1 and CDR2 sequences are MDHEN and SYDVKM. CDR3 in amino acids: CASSLQVLADTQYF. The CDR3 coding sequence is TGTGCCAGCAGTTTACAGGTTTTGGCAGATACGCAGTATTTT.

The rearrangement uses TRBV20-1 and TRBJ1-5; weak D call: TRBD1 (6 bases). CDR3 length: 14 amino acids. The V end was cut by 0 bases, the J end by 6 bases, with 12 bases between. Germline V lookup: CDR1 DFQATT, CDR2 SNEGSKA (reference sequence). As DNA, the CDR3 is TGCAGTGCTAGAGAGGGGGCTGAGGGTCAGCCCCAGCATTTT. Translation: CSAREGAEGQPQHF.

This clonotype was picked up a small number of times. The chain employs TRBV14 and TRBJ2-3; the D gene is possibly TRBD2 (5 bases). CDR3 length equals 17 residues. The germline V gene has CDR1 SGHDN and CDR2 FVKESK. Trimming shortened V by 4 bases and J by 3 bases, and 20 bases separated the two germline ends. This CDR3 is CASSRAAGPQGTDTQYF. Here the CDR3 DNA reads TGTGCCAGCAGCCGCGCGGCGGGCCCCCAAGGGACAGATACGCAGTATTTT.

There are many counts of this clonotype. The rearrangement links TRBV12-3 or TRBV12-4 to TRBJ2-3; 8 bases map to TRBD1. The CDR3 contains 17 residues. V lost 3 bases and J lost 1; bases outside the gene matches: 9. CDR3 region: CASSLYRGSLGTDTQYF. CDR3 coding DNA: TGTGCCAGCAGTTTGTACAGGGGGTCACTGGGCACAGATACGCAGTATTTT.

This CDR3 is CASSSSPVREQYF. Here the CDR3 DNA reads TGTGCCAGCAGTTCCTCCCCGGTTCGCGAGCAGTACTTC. The gene calls are TRBV28 and TRBJ2-7; no reliable D call. V was trimmed by 4 bases and J by 6 bases, leaving 13 bases between them. Germline lookup yields CDR1 MDHEN and CDR2 SYDVKM. The CDR3 is 13 residues long.

This clonotype was recorded once. V is TRBV12-3 or TRBV12-4 and J is TRBJ2-1; the D is unclear. The V end lost 0 bases, the J end lost 5 bases, and 8 bases lay between the germline ends. The CDR3 runs to 14 residues. As DNA, the CDR3 is TGTGCCAGCAGTTTAGCGCAAAGCGACAATGAGCAGTTCTTC. Its protein is CASSLAQSDNEQFF.

This clonotype came up a few times. CDR3 sequence: CASSLGAFTRDPTDTQYF. In DNA form, the CDR3 reads TGTGCCAGCAGCTTAGGAGCCTTCACTAGGGACCCCACAGATACGCAGTATTTT. The chain combines TRBV7-9 with TRBJ2-3, with D perhaps given as TRBD1 or TRBD2 (5 bases each). CDR1 is SEHNR and CDR2 is FQNEAQ in the germline V gene (reference sequence). The V and J ends lost 1 base and 2 bases respectively, with 19 bases between them. This CDR3 has 18 residues.

This clonotype was picked up a small number of times. This chain links TRBV5-1 with TRBJ2-3; D uncertain. Germline V gives CDR1 SGHRS, CDR2 YFSETQ. This CDR3 has 14 residues. V was trimmed by 0 bases and J by 2 bases, leaving 7 bases between them. CDR3 residues: CASSLDPHTDTQYF. CDR3 sequence (DNA): TGCGCCAGCAGCTTGGACCCCCACACAGATACGCAGTATTTT.

This clonotype was seen only a few times. The rearrangement links TRBV27 to TRBJ2-7; 9 positions match TRBD1. J was trimmed by 4 bases and V by 5 bases; bases with no gene match: 6. CDR1 is MNHEY and CDR2 is SMNVEV in the germline V gene (reference sequence). The CDR3 is 14 amino acids. CDR3 sequence: CASSQGQGEYEQYF. The CDR3 bases are TGTGCCAGCAGTCAGGGACAGGGCGAGTACGAGCAGTACTTC.

This chain uses TRBV6-2 or TRBV6-3 with TRBJ2-2; no definite D call. The CDR3 is made up of 12 amino acids. V was cut by 2 bases and J by 9 bases, with 7 bases left in between. Germline lookup yields CDR1 MNHEY and CDR2 SVGEGT. This CDR3 is CASSYSLRELFF. In DNA form, the CDR3 reads TGTGCCAGCAGTTACAGTTTAAGGGAGCTGTTTTTT.

V usage is TRBV4-1 and J usage is TRBJ2-2, with D perhaps TRBD1 (5 bases). Trimming shortened V by 1 base and J by 6 bases, and 12 bases separated the two germline ends. This CDR3 has 15 amino acids. The V gene's germline CDR1 is MGHRA and CDR2 YSYEKL. The CDR3 nucleotides read TGCGCCAGCAGCCAAGTAGGACATCCCCCCGGGGAGCTGTTTTTT. Encoded protein: CASSQVGHPPGELFF.

The V and J genes are TRBV6-2 or TRBV6-3 and TRBJ2-2; D may be TRBD1 (5 bases). The germline gives CDR1 MNHEY, CDR2 SVGEGT. The ends were cut back, 2 bases at V and 6 bases at J, with 13 bases in the middle. CDR3 length equals 15 residues. The CDR3 bases are TGTGCCAGCAGTTACCCTCCCAGGGTGTCCGGGGAGCTGTTTTTT. Translated, it gives CASSYPPRVSGELFF.

Details on this clonotype: This may come from a read error, since a much larger clone is one base off. The chain recombines TRBV7-9 with TRBJ2-1; 9 bases agree with TRBD1. Germline V gene lookup returns CDR1 SEHNR and CDR2 FQNEAQ (reference sequence). The V and J ends lost 4 bases and 2 bases, in that order; junction bases with no gene match: 9. The CDR3 spans 17 residues. CDR3 bases: TGTGCCAGCAGCTACGGGACAGGGCATGACCCCTACAATGAGCAGTTCTTC. This encodes CASSYGTGHDPYNEQFF. Based on the CDR3 plus reference TRBV7-9 and TRBJ2-1, the full variable domain is DTGVSQNPRHKITKRGQNVTFRCDPISEHNRLYWYRQTLGQGPEFLTYFQNEAQLEKSRLLSDRFSAERPKGSFSTLEIQRTEQGDSAMYLCASSYGTGHDPYNEQFFGPGTRLTVL.

This clonotype appeared a few times. The chain is built from TRBV24-1 and TRBJ2-3; D gene unclear. The CDR3 has 15 residues. Trimming took 5 bases from V and 2 from J, leaving 13 bases between them. The germline V gene has CDR1 KGHDR and CDR2 SFDVKD. The CDR3 sequence is CATSGHPTNTDTQYF. CDR3 in DNA: TGTGCCACCAGTGGCCACCCAACCAACACAGATACGCAGTATTTT.